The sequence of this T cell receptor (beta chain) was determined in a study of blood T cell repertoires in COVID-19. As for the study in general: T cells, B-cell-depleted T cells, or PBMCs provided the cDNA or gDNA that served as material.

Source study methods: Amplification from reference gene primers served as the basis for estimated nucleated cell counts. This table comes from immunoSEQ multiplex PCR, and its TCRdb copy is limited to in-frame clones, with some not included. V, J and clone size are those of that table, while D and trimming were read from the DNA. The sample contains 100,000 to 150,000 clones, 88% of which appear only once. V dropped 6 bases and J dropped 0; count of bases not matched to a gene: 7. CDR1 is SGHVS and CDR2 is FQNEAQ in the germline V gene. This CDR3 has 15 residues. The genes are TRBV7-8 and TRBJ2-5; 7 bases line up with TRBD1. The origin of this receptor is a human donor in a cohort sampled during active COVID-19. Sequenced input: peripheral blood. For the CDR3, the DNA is TGTGCCAGCAGACCCGGACAGGTTTACCAAGAGACCCAGTACTTC. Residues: CASRPGQVYQETQYF.